These 14 T cell receptor beta chains were sequenced from one sample in a study of early T cells in non-severe SARS-CoV-2 infection (dated by TCRdb to the early 2020s). Receptor libraries were prepared by 5' RACE. The sequencer listed for this sample is NextSeq 500. Using fastp at Q25 and MiXCR, TCRdb reprocessed the public reads and kept productive beta chains. Under each unique CDR3 protein, matching rows form one entry showing the most common genes and DNA. Recorded for this sample are about 38,000 distinct CDR3 sequences; less than 7.5% of them occurred a single time. The top ten hold around 25% of the sample. This sample comprised whole blood, obtained at baseline. The origin of the receptors is an adult who was a healthcare worker with PCR-confirmed SARS-CoV-2 infection or an uninfected control (not recorded which).

The rearrangement uses TRBV19 and TRBJ2-5; 13 bases line up with TRBD2. Trimming took 3 bases from V and 6 from J; bases not matched to a gene: 7. CDR3 length: 16 amino acids. CDR1 LNHDA and CDR2 SQIVND come from the germline V gene (reference sequence). The CDR3 nucleotides read TGTGCCAGTAGTATTGGACTAGCGGGAGCGTCGAAGACCCAGTACTTC. This codes for CASSIGLAGASKTQYF.

The V and J genes are TRBV5-5 and TRBJ1-5, with D uncertain. CDR1 and CDR2 (germline): SGHKS, YYEKEE (reference sequence). The V end was cut by 4 bases, the J end by 7 bases, with 15 bases between. The CDR3 totals 14 residues. CDR3 in amino acids: CASSLGVSGQPQHF. CDR3 nucleotide sequence: TGTGCCAGCAGCCTTGGCGTGTCAGGCCAGCCCCAGCATTTT.

About this clonotype: This could be a read error, since a much larger clone is one nucleotide away. The V and J genes are TRBV6-2 or TRBV6-3 and TRBJ2-7; tentative D call: TRBD2 (6 bases). The length of the CDR3 is 13 residues. Germline V CDR1 and CDR2: MNHEY, SVGEGT. Here the CDR3 reads CVSTRGGGYEQYF. The CDR3 bases are TGTGTCAGCACGCGGGGCGGAGGGTACGAGCAGTACTTC.

This clonotype was detected many times. V usage is TRBV30 and J usage is TRBJ2-7, with 9 bases that match TRBD2. The V gene's germline CDR1 is GTSNPN and CDR2 SVGIG (reference sequence). This CDR3 is built from 14 residues. Unmatched junction bases numbered 3, after V lost 3 bases and J lost 0 bases. CDR3 DNA: TGTGCCTGGAGGATTAGCGGGAGCTCCTACGAGCAGTACTTC. As protein: CAWRISGSSYEQYF.

This clonotype came up many times. The V gene is TRBV20-1, the J gene TRBJ1-2; 8 positions match TRBD1. There are 14 residues in the CDR3. V shed 4 bases, J shed 7 bases, and the junction held 11 bases outside the gene matches. From germline, CDR1 is DFQATT and CDR2 SNEGSKA (reference sequence). The CDR3 here is CSATYPDRESGYTF. DNA for the CDR3: TGCAGTGCTACCTACCCGGACAGGGAGTCTGGCTACACCTTC.

This clonotype has at least ten counts. CDR3 sequence: CASSPGARQGWEPQHF. CDR3 in DNA: TGTGCCAGCAGCCCGGGGGCCCGACAGGGTTGGGAGCCCCAGCATTTT. The chain uses TRBV7-9 and TRBJ1-5; 7 nucleotides match TRBD1. Per the germline V gene, CDR1 is SEHNR and CDR2 is FQNEAQ (reference sequence). V lost 5 bases to trimming and J lost 8 bases; unmatched junction nucleotides: 15. This CDR3 contains 16 residues.

This clonotype was counted many times. The rearrangement links TRBV7-2 to TRBJ2-2; tentatively, D is TRBD1 or TRBD2 (5 bases each). Trimming stripped 5 bases from V and 5 bases from J, with 15 bases between. The CDR3 consists of 15 residues. The germline V gene encodes CDR1 SGHTA and CDR2 FQGNSA. The CDR3 protein is CASSRGPAPTGELFF. The CDR3 coding sequence is TGTGCCAGCAGCCGGGGACCCGCGCCAACCGGGGAGCTGTTTTTT.

The J gene is TRBJ2-7, the V gene TRBV18; D remains ambiguous. The V end was cut by 5 bases, the J end by 7 bases, with 21 bases between. CDR1 is KGHSH, CDR2 LQKENI, per germline. The CDR3 has 15 amino acids. CDR3 coding DNA: TGTGCCAGCTCATCGATGGGAACCTCCGATTATGAGCAGTACTTC. Encoded protein: CASSSMGTSDYEQYF.

This clonotype was counted many times. The chain links TRBV20-1 to TRBJ1-1; perhaps TRBD1 as D (5 bases). V gave up 3 bases and J gave up 1 base, with 12 bases separating them. Germline loops: CDR1 DFQATT, CDR2 SNEGSKA (reference sequence). This CDR3 is built from 14 residues. The CDR3 here is CSARAEGANTEAFF. The CDR3 nucleotides read TGCAGTGCTAGGGCAGAAGGGGCGAACACTGAAGCTTTCTTT.

V gene TRBV3-1 combines with J gene TRBJ2-3; 11 nucleotides match TRBD2. The germline CDR1 and CDR2 sequences are LGHDT and YNNKEL (reference sequence). Trimming cost V 0 bases and J 4 bases; bases outside gene matches: 6. This CDR3 region has 17 residues. CDR3 in amino acids: CASSQDSLAGVADTQYF. The CDR3 nucleotides read TGTGCCAGCAGCCAAGATTCACTAGCGGGAGTAGCAGATACGCAGTATTTT.

This clonotype was recorded a few times. The genes are TRBV7-6 and TRBJ2-1, with 8 bases that match TRBD2. Germline lookup yields CDR1 SGHVS and CDR2 FNYEAQ. The V and J ends lost 5 bases and 0 bases, in that order; junction bases with no gene match: 6. This CDR3 is built from 16 residues. CDR3 nucleotides: TGTGCCAGCAGCCCCCTCAGCGGGAGCTCCTACAATGAGCAGTTCTTC. Its protein is CASSPLSGSSYNEQFF.

This clonotype was seen ten or more times. The gene calls are TRBV3-1 and TRBJ1-1, with 9 bases that match TRBD1. CDR1 and CDR2 from the germline V gene are LGHDT and YNNKEL (reference sequence). V gave up 0 bases and J gave up 4 bases; unmatched junction bases: 3. CDR3 length: 15 amino acids. The CDR3 sequence: CASSQEGTGSTEAFF. The DNA for the CDR3 is TGTGCCAGCAGCCAAGAGGGGACAGGGAGCACTGAAGCTTTCTTT.

This clonotype was seen repeatedly, ten times or more. J is TRBJ2-7 and V is TRBV3-1; D tentatively reads TRBD1 or TRBD2 (5 bases each). The CDR3 loop spans 15 amino acids. Trimming took 3 bases from V and 3 from J, leaving 15 bases between them. CDR1 is LGHDT and CDR2 is YNNKEL in the germline V gene (reference sequence). In nucleotides, the CDR3 is TGTGCCAGCAGCCACGCCGGGACGGCCAACTACGAGCAGTACTTC. Encoded protein: CASSHAGTANYEQYF.

This clonotype has a handful of counts. This chain uses TRBV5-1 with TRBJ2-5, with D possibly TRBD2 on 5 matching bases. The germline CDR1 and CDR2 sequences are SGHRS and YFSETQ. Trimming took 5 bases from V and 5 from J, leaving 10 bases between them. The CDR3 loop spans 12 amino acids. This chain's CDR3 is CASREAFETQYF. For the CDR3, the DNA is TGCGCCAGCAGGGAGGCTTTTGAGACCCAGTACTTC.